This T cell receptor (beta chain) appears in the sequencing data of a study of spatial heterogeneity in lung cancer. Study as a whole: Detected sequences consistently included more beta-chain ones than alpha-chain ones. Mean representation of each unique TCR and UMI combination in the raw reads exceeded nine occurrences.

On each TCR cDNA molecule, a unique molecular identifier was present. TCRdb fed the 5' RACE reads into MiXCR, producing one record per CDR3 protein. This table has 7,000 or so distinct CDR3 sequences, 5.4% appearing once. Indicated time point: sample taken at primary tumor resection. No cells were sorted before sequencing. The whole RNA sequenced was extracted from tumor, nontumor lung or frozen PBMC. Samples were obtained from roughly 65 donors, all untreated early-stage non-small cell lung cancer patients. This clonotype was seen at least ten times. With V trimmed by 5 bases and J by 5 bases, 10 bases remained unmatched. CDR3 length: 15 residues. The germline gives CDR1 SQVTM, CDR2 ANQGSEA.

The chain recombines TRBV29-1 with TRBJ2-3, with 10 bases that match TRBD2. The receptor comes from a female donor with early-stage non-small cell lung cancer. The sequencing used normal lung tissue next to the tumor, collected at surgery. The chain's CDR3 is CSVKTAGGVGDTQYF. As DNA, the CDR3 is TGCAGCGTTAAAACAGCGGGAGGGGTTGGAGATACGCAGTATTTT.